This TCR beta chain was retrieved from a study of shared clonotypes between healthy human individuals. Study-level information: Each donor's CD8 memory used one plate, CD8 naive two, each CD4 subset three.

About this clone itself: This CDR3 is also generated by other DNA sequences in the sample.

The germline CDR1 and CDR2 sequences are MDHEN and SYDVKM. CDR3 length: 14 amino acids. Trimming shortened V by 3 bases and J by 4 bases, and 11 bases separated the two germline ends. In the authors' workflow: Junction-only sequences without quality scores were provided by ImmunoSEQ, so filtering was different. The repertoire was sequenced with immunoSEQ multiplex PCR; TCRdb's copy has only in-frame clones and lacks some. V, J and clone size derive from that table, while D and trimming were established from the DNA sequence. The profile shows about 2,100,000 clones, around 93% of them singletons. In the naive CD8 group, cells lacked CD45RO and were positively selected for CCR7, so terminally differentiated effector memory CD45RA+ cells were left out.

This chain links TRBV28 with TRBJ2-3; no clear D. Sequencing used naive CD8+ T cells from PBMCs. This TCR derives from a man between 18 and 35 years old in good health. Some clones in this sample may be carry-over from other donors' samples. Here the CDR3 DNA reads TGTGCCAGCAGTTTGAGGCGAGATCCAGATACGCAGTATTTT. Its translation: CASSLRRDPDTQYF.